These T cell receptor beta chains were read from a single sample in a study of regulatory T cells in long-lasting Graves disease. TCRdb itself ran the multiplex PCR reads through MiXCR, one entry per CDR3 protein. The sample contains around 250,000 distinct CDR3 sequences, over 20% of which appear only once. Sequenced material: peripheral blood mononuclear cells (PBMCs), taken at new diagnosis, from a patient treated with antithyroid drugs. The receptors stem from a female donor with Graves disease. The CDR3 runs from the conserved cysteine through the conserved F or W.

V gene | CDR3 protein
TRBV12-3/TRBV12-4 | CASSLDRGGQPQHF
TRBV5-1 | CASSLDTFRDTQYF
TRBV6-1 | CASLSRTGNTEAFF
TRBV27 | CASSLWGGDQPQHF
TRBV7-2 | CASSLAFGIQYF
TRBV7-9 | CASSFLRDRPFF
TRBV11-1 | CASSTRTGRREAFF
TRBV5-4 | CASRQGAGGRGDTQYF
TRBV20-1 | CSARVPGSPAEQFF
TRBV29-1 | CSVLGRENTEAFF
TRBV12-3/TRBV12-4 | CASSTPGHQGNEQFF
TRBV20-1 | CSARPRTSATYEQYF
TRBV6-1 | CASSTWGTGLMELFF
TRBV20-1 | CSARGLLVVDEQFF
TRBV7-2 | CASKIQMNTEAFF
TRBV7-9 | CASAPARDHTIYF
TRBV7-3 | CASSPDGIYGYTF
TRBV6-2/TRBV6-3 | CASSYSIGGGASYNEQFF
TRBV6-1 | CASSPSGGGHEKLFF
TRBV9 | CASSLTGSRNTGELFF
TRBV28 | CASGMTEVYNSPLHF
TRBV3-1 | CASSPGGDEKLFF
TRBV3-1 | CASSHRGRGLGANVLTF
TRBV9 | CASSSEFPGWTDTQYF
TRBV2 | CASSLANYGYTF
TRBV10-3 | CAISEWASGRGNERFF
TRBV20-1 | CSARDLIGTGGSWEQFF
TRBV27 | CASSSSSAGWNTEAFF
TRBV20-1 | CSAKTGTSLNEQFF
TRBV6-2/TRBV6-3 | CASSPVGGRAGVEQFF
TRBV5-1 | CASSPGAAEVIQYF
TRBV5-1 | CASSFGTGQGNTSPLHF